Each of the 24 T cell receptor beta chains below was sequenced from the same sample in a study of T cells after yellow fever vaccination. TCRdb redid the calling of the 5' RACE reads with MiXCR, one entry per CDR3 protein. In the table there are roughly 500,000 distinct CDR3 sequences, under 25% of which are singletons. The material was PBMCs, obtained 15 days after the yellow fever booster vaccination. These receptors all come from a man aged 30-40 years who received the YFV17D yellow fever vaccine.

The chain employs TRBV20-1 and TRBJ2-2, with 9 bases that match TRBD1. The CDR3 extends over 14 amino acids. CDR1 DFQATT and CDR2 SNEGSKA come from the germline V gene (reference sequence). V lost 6 bases to trimming and J lost 5 bases; unmatched junction nucleotides: 7. The CDR3 is CSAPLTGGTGELFF. The CDR3 bases are TGCAGTGCCCCCCTGACAGGGGGAACCGGGGAGCTGTTTTTT.

The chain links TRBV12-3 or TRBV12-4 to TRBJ2-2; D not certain. The CDR3 runs 13 residues. V shed 2 bases and J shed 6 bases, with 7 bases lying between them. CDR3 coding DNA: TGTGCCAGCAGTTTATTTGAAGCCGGGGAGCTGTTTTTT. This translates into CASSLFEAGELFF.

This clonotype was observed a few times. The chain joins TRBV3-1 to TRBJ2-3; maybe TRBD1 (6 bases). The germline CDR1 and CDR2 sequences are LGHDT and YNNKEL (reference sequence). This CDR3 region has 13 residues. V shed 0 bases and J shed 8 bases, with 9 bases lying between them. The CDR3 is CASSQEGAATQYF. CDR3 sequence (DNA): TGTGCCAGCAGCCAAGAGGGGGCAGCTACGCAGTATTTT.

The gene calls are TRBV11-2 and TRBJ2-5; D is ambiguous. Trimming took off 5 bases at V and 0 bases at J, with 10 bases between the two ends. This CDR3 spans 14 amino acids. In germline, CDR1 is SGHAT, CDR2 FQNNGV. The CDR3 spells CASSQTRDQETQYF. As DNA, the CDR3 is TGTGCCAGCAGCCAAACACGAGACCAAGAGACCCAGTACTTC.

The rearrangement joins TRBV3-1 to TRBJ1-2; D ambiguous. CDR3 length: 13 amino acids. The germline CDR1 and CDR2 sequences are LGHDT and YNNKEL (reference sequence). Deletions cut 0 bases from V and 8 bases from J, with 10 bases between. The CDR3 DNA reads as TGTGCCAGCAGCCAAGATCACGGGGTCGGCTACACCTTC. Translation: CASSQDHGVGYTF.

The gene calls are TRBV4-2 and TRBJ2-1, with D unresolved. The V end was cut by 0 bases, the J end by 10 bases, with 10 bases between. The CDR3 is 13 amino acids. Germline CDR1 is LGHNA and CDR2 is YNFKEQ. The CDR3 region has the DNA TGTGCCAGCAGCCAAGAGCGCCAGAAAGAGCAGTTCTTC. Translating gives CASSQERQKEQFF.

This clonotype occurred a few times. The chain uses TRBV5-1 and TRBJ2-4; 9 bases are shared with TRBD1. The CDR3 spans 15 residues. Unmatched junction bases numbered 9, after V lost 4 bases and J lost 7 bases. Germline CDR1 reads SGHRS; CDR2 reads YFSETQ. The CDR3 is CASSAGRTGVNIQYF. The CDR3 DNA sequence: TGCGCCAGCAGCGCTGGCCGGACAGGGGTTAACATTCAGTACTTC.

This chain joins TRBV7-2 and TRBJ1-3; D is ambiguous. V lost 5 bases and J lost 0, with 8 bases in between. The length of the CDR3 is 14 residues. Germline assignment: CDR1 SGHTA and CDR2 FQGNSA. The CDR3 nucleotides read TGTGCCAGCAGCCTCCCCAGCTCTGGAAACACCATATATTTT. It specifies CASSLPSSGNTIYF. The full variable domain, its missing parts supplied by reference TRBV7-2 and TRBJ1-3, is GAGVSQSPSNKVTEKGKDVELRCDPISGHTALYWYRQSLGQGLEFLIYFQGNSAPDKSGLPSDRFSAERTGGSVSTLTIQRTQQEDSAVYLCASSLPSSGNTIYFGEGSWLTVV.

In this sample, this clonotype turned up a few times. This chain uses TRBV25-1 with TRBJ2-7, with TRBD2 matching over 8 bases. V shed 6 bases, J shed 0 bases, and the junction held 4 bases outside the gene matches. The CDR3 has 14 residues. CDR1 is MGHDK, CDR2 SYGVNS, per germline. The CDR3 loop reads CASRETSVSYEQYF. The CDR3, as DNA: TGTGCCAGCAGGGAGACTAGCGTCTCCTACGAGCAGTACTTC.

This clonotype was seen a few times. This chain connects TRBV7-9 to TRBJ2-3, with D unclear. The CDR3 length is 15 residues. Germline lookup yields CDR1 SEHNR and CDR2 FQNEAQ (reference sequence). V was clipped by 5 bases and J by 0 bases, with 12 bases between them. The CDR3 nucleotides are TGTGCCAGCAGCCCCCACTACCGAAGCACAGATACGCAGTATTTT. This translates into CASSPHYRSTDTQYF. Full variable domain (outside the CDR3, taken from reference TRBV7-9 and TRBJ2-3): DTGVSQNPRHKITKRGQNVTFRCDPISEHNRLYWYRQTLGQGPEFLTYFQNEAQLEKSRLLSDRFSAERPKGSFSTLEIQRTEQGDSAMYLCASSPHYRSTDTQYFGPGTRLTVL.

This clonotype has just a few counts. The genes are TRBV30 and TRBJ2-1; D gene ambiguous. The CDR3 sequence is 13 residues long. The ends were cut back, 0 bases at V and 5 bases at J, with 8 bases in the middle. The germline V gene encodes CDR1 GTSNPN and CDR2 SVGIG (reference sequence). This CDR3 reads CAWSVGQHNEQFF. The CDR3 nucleotides read TGTGCCTGGAGTGTAGGGCAGCACAATGAGCAGTTCTTC.

V is TRBV29-1 and J is TRBJ1-2, with D hard to call. Germline CDR1 reads SQVTM; CDR2 reads ANQGSEA. The CDR3 length is 15 residues. V lost 4 bases and J lost 3, with 18 bases in between. CDR3 nucleotide sequence: TGCAGCGTTGCCGGAGGTAGGCTAACCGACTATGGCTACACCTTC. Translated: CSVAGGRLTDYGYTF.

This clonotype turned up a few times. The rearrangement links TRBV5-1 to TRBJ2-7, with 8 bases lining up with TRBD1. With 5 bases clipped from V and 0 bases from J, the junction kept 7 bases outside the gene matches. Germline assignment: CDR1 SGHRS and CDR2 YFSETQ. The CDR3 covers 15 residues. The CDR3 DNA reads TGCGCCAGCAGTCCCGGACAGGGATTCTCCTACGAGCAGTACTTC. Its protein is CASSPGQGFSYEQYF.

In its sample, this clonotype was seen a few times. The V and J genes are TRBV7-8 and TRBJ2-2, with D possibly matching TRBD2 (6 bases). The CDR3 is made up of 14 amino acids. Germline V gene lookup returns CDR1 SGHVS and CDR2 FQNEAQ. CDR3 loop: CVQRAGANTGELFF. The CDR3 DNA is TGTGTCCAGAGAGCGGGCGCTAACACCGGGGAGCTGTTTTTT. Drawing the rest from reference TRBV7-8 and TRBJ2-2, the complete variable domain is GAGVSQSPRYKVAKRGQDVALRCDPISGHVSLFWYQQALGQGPEFLTYFQNEAQLDKSGLPSDRFFAERPEGSVSTLKIQRTQQEDSAVYLCVQRAGANTGELFFGEGSRLTVL.

This clonotype has only a few counts. The CDR3 here is CSVDTPAGYEQYF. In nucleotides, the CDR3 is TGCAGCGTTGACACGCCCGCGGGTTACGAGCAGTACTTC. This chain uses TRBV29-1 with TRBJ2-7, with D tentatively TRBD2 (5 bases). This CDR3 has 13 residues. V gave up 3 bases and J gave up 4 bases, with 13 bases separating them. The germline V gene has CDR1 SQVTM and CDR2 ANQGSEA.

This clonotype was detected only a few times. The rearrangement joins TRBV25-1 to TRBJ2-5; D is perhaps TRBD1 or TRBD2 (5 bases each). The CDR3 totals 15 residues. Germline CDR1 is MGHDK and CDR2 is SYGVNS. V lost 2 bases and J lost 2, with 12 bases in between. CDR3 sequence: CASSERGRTQETQYF. The CDR3 nucleotides are TGTGCCAGCAGTGAAAGGGGACGGACACAAGAGACCCAGTACTTC.

This clonotype was detected a few times. The rearrangement links TRBV12-3 or TRBV12-4 to TRBJ2-3; D is undetermined. The V end was cut by 0 bases, the J end by 2 bases, with 6 bases between. This CDR3 has 14 residues. The CDR3 region is CASSLAGPTDTQYF. CDR3 sequence (DNA): TGTGCCAGCAGTTTAGCGGGCCCCACAGATACGCAGTATTTT.

Only a few counts were recorded for this clonotype. This rearrangement joins TRBV20-1 to TRBJ2-3; 8 nucleotides line up with TRBD2. Trimming at V came to 0 bases and at J to 4 bases, leaving 6 bases not matched to a gene. The CDR3 has 15 amino acids. CDR1 is DFQATT, CDR2 SNEGSKA, per germline (reference sequence). CDR3 sequence (DNA): TGCAGTGCTAGAGAAGCGGGAGTTTTAGCAGATACGCAGTATTTT. Its translation is CSAREAGVLADTQYF.

A few counts support this clonotype. The chain links TRBV5-1 to TRBJ1-1; TRBD1 might be the D (6 bases). Germline V lookup: CDR1 SGHRS, CDR2 YFSETQ. The CDR3 is 12 amino acids. V lost 0 bases and J lost 11, with 11 bases in between. The CDR3 reads CASSLEQGAAFF. The CDR3 bases are TGCGCCAGCAGCTTGGAACAGGGTGCCGCTTTCTTT. Full variable domain (missing parts from reference TRBV5-1 and TRBJ1-1): KAGVTQTPRYLIKTRGQQVTLSCSPISGHRSVSWYQQTPGQGLQFLFEYFSETQRNKGNFPGRFSGRQFSNSRSEMNVSTLELGDSALYLCASSLEQGAAFFGQGTRLTVV.

This clonotype was counted only a few times. The chain employs TRBV3-1 and TRBJ2-2; D unresolved. The germline V and J ends were trimmed by 4 bases and 6 bases, with 18 bases remaining between them. CDR3 size: 16 residues. Per germline, CDR1 LGHDT and CDR2 YNNKEL (reference sequence). Here the CDR3 DNA reads TGTGCCAGCAGCCTTTATGGGCCTTTGAATGCCGGGGAGCTGTTTTTT. Translation: CASSLYGPLNAGELFF.

The chain links TRBV12-3 or TRBV12-4 to TRBJ1-6; D might be TRBD1 (5 bases). V was clipped by 5 bases and J by 10 bases, with 12 bases between them. This CDR3 has 13 residues. CDR3 nucleotides: TGTGCCAGCAGTCCAGGGTTACGGTCACCCCTCCACTTT. This sequence encodes CASSPGLRSPLHF.

The chain carries TRBV20-1 and TRBJ2-1, with TRBD2 matching 8 bases. CDR3 length: 16 amino acids. The germline CDR1 and CDR2 sequences are DFQATT and SNEGSKA (reference sequence). With V trimmed by 2 bases and J by 3 bases, 9 bases remained unmatched. CDR3: CSARPLSRGGYNEQFF. As DNA, the CDR3 is TGCAGTGCTAGACCTTTATCTCGGGGGGGCTACAATGAGCAGTTCTTC.

CDR3 loop: CASSNRGQYRTQYF. In nucleotides, the CDR3 is TGTGCCAGCAGCAACCGGGGACAGTACAGGACCCAGTACTTC. This sequence joins TRBV21-1 and TRBJ2-5; the table's D call, TRBD1, has no DNA check behind it. TRBV21-1 is a documented pseudogene. The CDR3 covers 14 residues.

This chain connects TRBV29-1 to TRBJ2-7; tentative D call: TRBD2 (5 bases). The CDR3 loop spans 12 amino acids. The germline CDR1 and CDR2 sequences are SQVTM and ANQGSEA. The germline V and J ends were trimmed by 7 bases and 10 bases, with 20 bases remaining between them. CDR3 loop: CSAQTRTTEQYF. The CDR3 coding sequence is TGCAGCGCACAAACTAGAACTACGGAACAGTACTTC.